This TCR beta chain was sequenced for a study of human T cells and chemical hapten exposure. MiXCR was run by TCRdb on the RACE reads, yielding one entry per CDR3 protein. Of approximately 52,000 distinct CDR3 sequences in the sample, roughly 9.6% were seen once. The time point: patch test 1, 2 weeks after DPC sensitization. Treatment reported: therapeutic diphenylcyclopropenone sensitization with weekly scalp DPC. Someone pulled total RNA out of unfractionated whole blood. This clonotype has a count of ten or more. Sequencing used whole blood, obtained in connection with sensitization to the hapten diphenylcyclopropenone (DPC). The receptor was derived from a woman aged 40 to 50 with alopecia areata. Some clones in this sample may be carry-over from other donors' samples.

CDR3 nucleotides: TGTGCCAGCAGCCCAGGGGGTTCCCCCTTCGAGCAGTACTTC. It is translated as CASSPGGSPFEQYF. The chain couples TRBV11-1 to TRBJ2-7, with 7 nucleotides matching TRBD1. Germline CDR1 and CDR2: SGHAT and FQDESV (reference sequence). J lost 6 bases, V lost 5 bases, and 10 bases had no gene match. CDR3 length: 14 amino acids.